These 6 T cell receptor beta chains were sequenced from one sample in a study of blood T cell repertoires in COVID-19. Assay used: immunoSEQ multiplex PCR; TCRdb lists only in-frame clones, some missing. The data show tens of thousands of clones, roughly 80% seen once. Sequencing was done on a sample of peripheral blood. Source of these receptors: an older woman with acute or convalescent COVID-19.

This clone was counted only a few times. V is TRBV18 and J is TRBJ1-5, with a weak D call TRBD1 (5 bases). V was pared by 0 bases and J by 2 bases, with 8 bases between. Germline CDR1 KGHSH, CDR2 LQKENI. This CDR3 comprises 15 residues. As DNA, the CDR3 is TGTGCCAGCTCACCACCGGGGGGTCGCAATCAGCCCCAGCATTTT. Translated, it gives CASSPPGGRNQPQHF.

This clone has just one count. V usage is TRBV11-2 and J usage is TRBJ2-1, with a tentative D call TRBD2 (6 bases). CDR1 and CDR2 (germline): SGHAT, FQNNGV. This CDR3 has 15 residues. V was cut by 0 bases and J by 3 bases, with 9 bases left in between. CDR3 sequence reads: CASSLELADYNEQFF. The CDR3 coding sequence is TGTGCCAGCAGCTTAGAGTTAGCGGACTACAATGAGCAGTTCTTC.

This clone was observed a handful of times. This chain joins TRBV5-1 and TRBJ1-2, with TRBD1 matching 7 bases. CDR1 and CDR2 from the germline V gene are SGHRS and YFSETQ. J lost 0 bases, V lost 6 bases, and 2 bases had no gene match. The CDR3 consists of 13 residues. The CDR3 DNA reads as TGCGCCAGCACCCAGGGGGCTAACTATGGCTACACCTTC. Amino acid sequence: CASTQGANYGYTF.

V gene TRBV6-5 combines with J gene TRBJ1-1; tentative D call: TRBD1 (5 bases). Germline V lookup: CDR1 MNHEY, CDR2 SVGAGI. The CDR3 totals 12 residues. V lost 11 bases, J lost 4 bases, and 14 bases lay in between. The CDR3 nucleotides read TGTGCCGCGTCTCGCGGGGGCACTGAAGCTTTCTTT. Translation gives CAASRGGTEAFF.

This sequence joins TRBV3-1 (or the pseudogene TRBV3-2) and TRBJ1-3, with a possible D match to TRBD1 (6 bases). The CDR3 consists of 17 residues. From germline, CDR1 is LGHDT and CDR2 YNNKEL (reference sequence). V lost 1 base and J 4 bases, leaving 17 bases between the germline ends. CDR3 nucleotide sequence: TGTGCCAGCAGCCAAGGGAATATACAGGGTAGGGGAAACACCATATATTTT. Translated, it gives CASSQGNIQGRGNTIYF.

The rearrangement joins TRBV7-9 to TRBJ1-1, with D tentatively TRBD1 (5 bases). CDR1 and CDR2 (germline): SEHNR, FQNEAQ (reference sequence). V was pared by 1 base and J by 11 bases, with 14 bases between. There are 13 residues in the CDR3. The CDR3 DNA sequence: TGTGCCAGCAGCTTAGGTAATCGGGGGTTTGCTTTCTTT. Its translation: CASSLGNRGFAFF.